This T cell receptor (beta chain) was obtained from a study of cytomegalovirus exposure and HLA in healthy donors. General study results and limits: CMV antigen specificity was confirmed in vitro for a few CMV-associated chains. The productive fraction for most TCR beta V segments was about 87% or about 30% in an earlier analysis. Common viral pathogens (according to a later analysis) appeared linked to several of the most significant clusters.

The PCR was carried out with 60 Vbeta primers and 13 Jbeta primers. Repertoires were generated with immunoSEQ multiplex PCR, while TCRdb's copy carries only in-frame clones and drops some. The table shows around 130,000 clones, with roughly 80% occurring only once. Notes on this clone: Its cognate antigen is unknown.

Deletions cut 2 bases from V and 0 bases from J, with 8 bases between. The CDR3 is 15 amino acids. Germline CDR1 MDHEN, CDR2 SYDVKM. The sequencing input was PBMCs. The chain couples TRBV28 to TRBJ1-5; no clear D. The origin of this receptor is a man aged 45-60 years in good health and CMV-seronegative. CDR3: CASSLPSGSNQPQHF. CDR3 DNA sequence: TGTGCCAGCAGTTTACCTTCCGGTAGCAATCAGCCCCAGCATTTT.